The next 25 T cell receptor beta chains were all read from a single sample in a study of Tregs in tolerant kidney transplant recipients. Related graft donors supplied nonmyeloablative bone marrow transplants, and mixed chimerism was transient. Produced via immunoSEQ multiplex PCR; TCRdb's table is partial and in-frame only. This table holds about 81,000 clones, 75% to 95% found once. The sequencing here drew on CD4+ T cells from blood (PBMCs), taken 24 months after the transplant. The receptor set was obtained from a human patient who received a combined kidney and bone marrow transplant. Some of the T cells may derive from the graft donor.

The rearrangement links TRBV4-2 to TRBJ2-5; D is perhaps TRBD2 (6 bases). Trimming shortened V by 5 bases and J by 0 bases, and 10 bases separated the two germline ends. Looked up from germline, CDR1 is LGHNA and CDR2 is YNFKEQ. The CDR3 consists of 14 residues. This CDR3 reads CASSDRDYQETQYF. The CDR3, as DNA: TGTGCCAGCAGCGACCGGGACTACCAAGAGACCCAGTACTTC.

The gene calls are TRBV4-3 and TRBJ2-3, with 10 nucleotides matching TRBD2. The J segment lost 2 bases and the V segment lost 1 base, leaving 12 bases of the junction unmatched. The length of the CDR3 is 19 residues. Germline V gene lookup returns CDR1 LGHNA and CDR2 YSLEER. In nucleotides, the CDR3 is TGCGCCAGCAGCCAAGCTTTTTCCGCACTAGCGGGGCCCACAGATACGCAGTATTTT. Its translation is CASSQAFSALAGPTDTQYF.

V usage is TRBV18 and J usage is TRBJ2-5; TRBD1 aligns across 9 bases. The DNA matches TRBJ2-7 better at its end, which makes the J call doubtful. This CDR3 region has 15 residues. Germline values: CDR1 KGHSH, CDR2 LQKENI. The CDR3 DNA sequence: TGTGCCAGCTCACCTCCGGGACAGGGACCCTACGAGCAGTACTTC. This translates into CASSPPGQGPYEQYF.

This chain connects TRBV19 to TRBJ2-3; the match to TRBD2 covers 10 bases. This CDR3 is 16 amino acids long. CDR1 LNHDA and CDR2 SQIVND come from the germline V gene (reference sequence). Trimming at V came to 7 bases and at J to 2 bases, leaving 9 bases not matched to a gene. CDR3 sequence reads: CASTKISGRSTDTQYF. The DNA of the CDR3 is TGTGCCAGTACTAAAATTAGCGGGAGGTCCACAGATACGCAGTATTTT.

This clone was recorded only once. The chain couples TRBV2 to TRBJ2-3; 8 nucleotides match TRBD1. Per the germline V gene, CDR1 is SNHLY and CDR2 is FYNNEI. With 6 bases clipped from V and 3 bases from J, the junction kept 8 bases outside the gene matches. The CDR3 runs to 15 residues. CDR3 in amino acids: CASRDDRGRTDTQYF. CDR3 nucleotide sequence: TGTGCCAGCAGGGACGACAGGGGCCGAACAGATACGCAGTATTTT.

CDR3 nucleotides: TGTGCCAGCAGCAAAGAACAGCAGGGGGGAGAGACCCAGTACTTC. It is translated as CASSKEQQGGETQYF. J is TRBJ2-5 and V is TRBV5-8; D is perhaps TRBD1 (7 bases). Trimming cost V 4 bases and J 4 bases, with 17 bases left between them. The CDR3 consists of 15 residues. CDR1 SGHTS and CDR2 YDEGEE come from the germline V gene.

The chain uses TRBV7-8 and TRBJ2-1, with D maybe TRBD2 (5 bases). Germline CDR1 and CDR2: SGHVS and FQNEAQ. The length of the CDR3 is 15 residues. Trimming shortened V by 5 bases and J by 0 bases, and 11 bases separated the two germline ends. CDR3 region: CASSNLASSYNEQFF. The CDR3 DNA is TGTGCCAGCAGCAACCTAGCTAGCTCCTACAATGAGCAGTTCTTC.

This chain connects TRBV4-2 to TRBJ2-7; the D is unclear. In germline, CDR1 is LGHNA, CDR2 YNFKEQ. The V gene lost 0 bases and the J gene lost 0 bases, with 9 bases spanning the gap. The CDR3 is made up of 15 amino acids. For the CDR3, the DNA is TGTGCCAGCAGCCAAGATTCACAGTCCTCCTACGAGCAGTACTTC. Translating it yields CASSQDSQSSYEQYF.

This chain links TRBV7-2 with TRBJ2-1; 7 bases are a match to TRBD2. Germline lookup yields CDR1 SGHTA and CDR2 FQGNSA. Trimming cost V 1 base and J 5 bases; bases outside gene matches: 8. The CDR3 consists of 16 residues. In DNA, the CDR3 is TGTGCCAGCAGCTTAGGGGGTGGGCGGGGGAACAATGAGCAGTTCTTC. Its protein is CASSLGGGRGNNEQFF. The entire variable domain, with the rest obtained from reference TRBV7-2 and TRBJ2-1, is as follows: GAGVSQSPSNKVTEKGKDVELRCDPISGHTALYWYRQSLGQGLEFLIYFQGNSAPDKSGLPSDRFSAERTGGSVSTLTIQRTQQEDSAVYLCASSLGGGRGNNEQFFGPGTRLTVL.

This chain uses TRBV28 with TRBJ1-2; TRBD1 is a possible D gene (6 bases). Germline CDR1 MDHEN, CDR2 SYDVKM. CDR3 length: 15 amino acids. V dropped 6 bases and J dropped 2 bases, with 16 bases sitting between them. CDR3 region: CASRTPRGGNYGYTF. In DNA, the CDR3 is TGTGCCAGCAGAACCCCTAGGGGGGGAAACTATGGCTACACCTTC.

The chain has TRBV6-5 and TRBJ1-1, with no clear D. Germline CDR1 MNHEY, CDR2 SVGAGI. Trimming pared 5 bases from V and 1 base from J, leaving 11 bases between. This CDR3 spans 14 amino acids. CDR3 region: CASSKRTENTEAFF. CDR3 nucleotide sequence: TGTGCCAGCAGTAAACGGACTGAGAACACTGAAGCTTTCTTT.

The rearrangement links TRBV11-2 to TRBJ2-7, with unresolved D. Per the germline V gene, CDR1 is SGHAT and CDR2 is FQNNGV. Trimming stripped 5 bases from V and 6 bases from J, with 17 bases between. The length of the CDR3 is 14 residues. The DNA for the CDR3 is TGTGCCAGCAGCCCAAGATCGGCCTCAGGCGAGCAGTACTTC. It codes for CASSPRSASGEQYF.

V usage is TRBV5-6 and J usage is TRBJ1-5; D gene ambiguous. The CDR3 sequence is 14 residues long. The V end was cut by 3 bases, the J end by 1 base, with 8 bases between. Looked up from germline, CDR1 is SGHDT and CDR2 is YYEEEE. The CDR3 coding sequence is TGTGCCAGCAGCTGGACGGGGAGCAATCAGCCCCAGCATTTT. Its protein is CASSWTGSNQPQHF.

V and J are TRBV7-2 and TRBJ1-2; possible D gene TRBD1, 5 bases. Germline V CDR1 and CDR2: SGHTA, FQGNSA. The CDR3 length is 15 residues. V was trimmed by 0 bases and J by 7 bases, leaving 15 bases between them. CDR3 sequence: CASSLASGGSRGYTF. In DNA, the CDR3 is TGTGCCAGCAGCTTAGCCTCCGGGGGGTCGCGTGGCTACACCTTC.

The chain has TRBV30 and TRBJ1-2, with D unclear. Trimming stripped 1 base from V and 0 bases from J, with 6 bases between. The CDR3 length is 13 residues. Germline V gene lookup returns CDR1 GTSNPN and CDR2 SVGIG (reference sequence). This chain's CDR3 is CAWSATPNYGYTF. The CDR3 nucleotides read TGTGCCTGGAGTGCCACACCTAACTATGGCTACACCTTC.

The chain uses TRBV7-9 and TRBJ2-7; D is ambiguous. Trimming pared 0 bases from V and 2 bases from J, leaving 11 bases between. The length of the CDR3 is 15 residues. The germline gives CDR1 SEHNR, CDR2 FQNEAQ (reference sequence). The CDR3 loop is CASSLALGGTYEQYF. CDR3 DNA sequence: TGTGCCAGCAGCTTAGCGCTTGGCGGAACCTACGAGCAGTACTTC.

This sequence joins TRBV7-2 and TRBJ1-1; no definite D call. The CDR3 has 14 amino acids. V dropped 5 bases and J dropped 4 bases, with 14 bases sitting between them. The germline CDR1 and CDR2 sequences are SGHTA and FQGNSA. Written as DNA, the CDR3 is TGTGCCAGCAGCCCAGGTCTTTCAGTCACTGAAGCTTTCTTT. It codes for CASSPGLSVTEAFF. Complete variable domain (other parts from reference TRBV7-2 and TRBJ1-1): GAGVSQSPSNKVTEKGKDVELRCDPISGHTALYWYRQSLGQGLEFLIYFQGNSAPDKSGLPSDRFSAERTGGSVSTLTIQRTQQEDSAVYLCASSPGLSVTEAFFGQGTRLTVV.

The gene calls are TRBV5-6 and TRBJ2-7; D gene unclear. This CDR3 is built from 14 residues. Trimming shortened V by 1 base and J by 0 bases, and 8 bases separated the two germline ends. Germline values: CDR1 SGHDT, CDR2 YYEEEE. The CDR3 reads CASSLTQLSYEQYF. CDR3 nucleotide sequence: TGTGCCAGCAGCTTGACACAGCTCTCCTACGAGCAGTACTTC.

This sequence joins TRBV2 and TRBJ1-5, with D unclear. Trimming took off 5 bases at V and 6 bases at J, with 11 bases between the two ends. The CDR3 extends over 13 amino acids. CDR1 and CDR2 (germline): SNHLY, FYNNEI. CDR3 DNA: TGTGCCAGCAGTACCCACTCAGGTCAGCCCCAGCATTTT. As protein: CASSTHSGQPQHF.

Details on this clone: A junction boundary mismatches the germline segment, possibly from a read error. J is TRBJ2-1 and V is TRBV5-1; 15 nucleotides match TRBD2. The CDR3 loop spans 19 amino acids. Germline V gene sequence: CDR1 SGHRS, CDR2 YFSETQ. CDR3 sequence (DNA): TGCACCAGCAGCTTGGTGGGACTAGCGGGGGGCCGCTCCTACAATGAGCAGTTCTTC. It is translated as CTSSLVGLAGGRSYNEQFF.

This clone has a handful of counts. The chain carries TRBV11-3 and TRBJ2-7; perhaps TRBD2 as D (6 bases). Germline-derived CDR1 and CDR2 are SGHNT and YENEEA. V gave up 2 bases and J gave up 0 bases, with 8 bases separating them. The CDR3 runs to 14 residues. This CDR3 reads CASSLRESSYEQYF. In DNA form, the CDR3 reads TGTGCCAGCAGCTTACGGGAGAGCTCCTACGAGCAGTACTTC.

J is TRBJ2-7 and V is TRBV6-6, with D possibly matching TRBD1 (6 bases). The CDR3 is made up of 13 amino acids. Germline values: CDR1 MNHNY, CDR2 SVGAGI (reference sequence). Trimming cost V 6 bases and J 2 bases, with 11 bases left between them. CDR3 DNA sequence: TGTGCCAGCAGGAGACAGGAGACCTACGAGCAGTACTTC. It is translated as CASRRQETYEQYF.

The chain links TRBV7-9 to TRBJ2-7, with D maybe TRBD1 (5 bases). Trimming took 7 bases from V and 10 from J, leaving 23 bases between them. The germline gives CDR1 SEHNR, CDR2 FQNEAQ (reference sequence). This CDR3 comprises 14 residues. The CDR3, as DNA: TGTGCCAGCACCTTCTCCGAGACAGTCGGAGCCCAGTACTTC. This codes for CASTFSETVGAQYF.

The V call is TRBV6-1, the J call TRBJ2-7, with 9 bases aligning to TRBD2. Trimming at V came to 3 bases and at J to 4 bases, leaving 7 bases not matched to a gene. In germline, CDR1 is MNHNS, CDR2 SASEGT. The CDR3 is 15 residues long. CDR3 residues: CASSDRLAELYEQYF. CDR3 sequence (DNA): TGTGCCAGCAGTGACAGACTAGCGGAGCTTTACGAGCAGTACTTC.

This clone has only one observation. This chain uses TRBV7-3 with TRBJ2-1; 8 bases match TRBD1. The CDR3 runs to 16 residues. V shed 5 bases, J shed 3 bases, and the junction held 9 bases outside the gene matches. CDR1 is SGHTA and CDR2 is FQGTGA in the germline V gene. For the CDR3, the DNA is TGTGCCAGCAGCCCCCAGGGGGCTGTCAACTACAATGAGCAGTTCTTC. It is translated as CASSPQGAVNYNEQFF.